A selection of T cell receptor beta chains follows, all from one sample in a study of blood T cell repertoires in COVID-19. Generated by immunoSEQ multiplex PCR, the TCRdb table keeps only in-frame clones and is missing some. The sample has roughly 200,000 clones, roughly 85% seen once. The material sequenced was PBMCs or T cells enriched from blood (not recorded which). These receptors were collected from a man aged 40-50 years who had recovered from COVID-19. Each CDR3 is given with its conserved first and last residue. D genes are given only for firm matches. Not every row has a clone size; where given, it reads once, few, many or a size class.

J gene | D gene | V gene | clone size | CDR3 protein | CDR3 DNA
TRBJ1-1 | - | TRBV5-1 | - | CASTYHPFRRGNTEAFF | TGCGCCAGCACGTACCATCCCTTTCGCAGGGGGAACACTGAAGCTTTCTTT
TRBJ1-1 | - | TRBV10-3 | few | CAIRGKETANTEAFF | TGTGCCATCAGGGGGAAGGAGACAGCGAACACTGAAGCTTTCTTT
TRBJ2-3 | - | TRBV19 | - | CASSLGRLGGTDTQYF | TGTGCCAGTAGTTTAGGCCGTTTGGGAGGCACAGATACGCAGTATTTT
TRBJ2-2 | - | TRBV9 | - | CASSIDYTGELFF | TGTGCCAGCAGCATCGACTACACCGGGGAGCTGTTTTTT
TRBJ2-1 | TRBD2 | TRBV9 | - | CASSPRGENEQFF | TGTGCCAGCAGCCCCCGGGGGGAGAATGAGCAGTTCTTC
TRBJ1-1 | - | TRBV28 | few | CASNKPQASAFF | TGTGCCAGCAACAAGCCTCAGGCATCGGCTTTCTTT
TRBJ1-2 | - | TRBV28 | once | CASWAGEGYGYTF | TGTGCCAGCTGGGCAGGGGAAGGCTATGGCTACACCTTC
TRBJ2-7 | TRBD1 | TRBV28 | once | CASGSSGTGGYEQYF | TGTGCCAGCGGGTCATCCGGGACAGGGGGCTACGAGCAGTACTTC
TRBJ1-1 | - | TRBV20-1 | - | CSARQTGEAFF | TGCAGTGCTAGACAAACAGGGGAAGCTTTCTTT
TRBJ1-1 | - | TRBV5-1 | - | CASSLLGRANTEAFF | TGCGCCAGCAGCTTGTTGGGCAGGGCGAACACTGAAGCTTTCTTT
TRBJ2-7 | - | TRBV15 | - | CATSRDRLAPKQYF | TGTGCCACCAGCAGAGATAGGCTAGCACCCAAGCAGTACTTC